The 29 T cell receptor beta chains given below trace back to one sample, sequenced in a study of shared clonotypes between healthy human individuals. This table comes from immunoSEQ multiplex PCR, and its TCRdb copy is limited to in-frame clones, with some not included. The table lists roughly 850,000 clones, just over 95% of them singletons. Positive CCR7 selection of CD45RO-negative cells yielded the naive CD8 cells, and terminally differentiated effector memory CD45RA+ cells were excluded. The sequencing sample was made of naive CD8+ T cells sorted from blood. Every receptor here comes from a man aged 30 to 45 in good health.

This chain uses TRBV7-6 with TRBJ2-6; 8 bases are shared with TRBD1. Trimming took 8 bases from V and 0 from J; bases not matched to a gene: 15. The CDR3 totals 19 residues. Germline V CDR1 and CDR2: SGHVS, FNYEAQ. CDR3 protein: CASHNVLQGENSGANVLTF. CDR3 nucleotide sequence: TGTGCCAGCCACAACGTGCTACAGGGGGAAAACTCTGGGGCCAACGTCCTGACTTTC. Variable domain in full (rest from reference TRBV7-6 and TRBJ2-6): GAGVSQSPRYKVTKRGQDVALRCDPISGHVSLYWYRQALGQGPEFLTYFNYEAQQDKSGLPNDRFSAERPEGSISTLTIQRTEQRDSAMYRCASHNVLQGENSGANVLTFGAGSRLTVL.

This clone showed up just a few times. In DNA form, the CDR3 reads TGTGCCAGCAGCCCAGAGGACAGACCCTCCTACGAGCAGTACTTC. It specifies CASSPEDRPSYEQYF. The rearrangement uses TRBV27 and TRBJ2-7, with D perhaps TRBD1 (6 bases). Germline-derived CDR1 and CDR2 are MNHEY and SMNVEV (reference sequence). The CDR3 has 15 amino acids. Between the trimmed V and J ends, which lost 6 bases and 0 bases, there was a span of 15 bases.

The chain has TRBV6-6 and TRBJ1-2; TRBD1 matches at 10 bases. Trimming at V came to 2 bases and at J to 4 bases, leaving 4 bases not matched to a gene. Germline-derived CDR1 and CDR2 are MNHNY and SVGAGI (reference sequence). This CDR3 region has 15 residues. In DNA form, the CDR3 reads TGTGCCAGCAGTTACCAGACAGGGGGCACCTATGGCTACACCTTC. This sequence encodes CASSYQTGGTYGYTF.

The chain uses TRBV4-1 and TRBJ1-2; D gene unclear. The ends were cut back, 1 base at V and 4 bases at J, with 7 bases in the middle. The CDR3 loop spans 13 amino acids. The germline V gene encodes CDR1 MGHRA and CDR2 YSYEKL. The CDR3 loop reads CASSQGLGYGYTF. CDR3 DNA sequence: TGCGCCAGCAGCCAAGGGTTGGGCTATGGCTACACCTTC.

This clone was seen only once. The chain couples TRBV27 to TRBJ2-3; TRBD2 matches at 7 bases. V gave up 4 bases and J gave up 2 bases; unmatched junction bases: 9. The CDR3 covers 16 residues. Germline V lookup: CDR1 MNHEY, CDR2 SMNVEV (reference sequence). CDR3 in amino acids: CASSYAPGLITDTQYF. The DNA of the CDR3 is TGTGCCAGCAGTTACGCCCCGGGACTAATCACAGATACGCAGTATTTT.

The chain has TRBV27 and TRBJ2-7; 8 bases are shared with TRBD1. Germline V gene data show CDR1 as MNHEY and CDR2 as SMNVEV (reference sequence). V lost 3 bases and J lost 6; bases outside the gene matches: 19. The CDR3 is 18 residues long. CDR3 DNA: TGTGCCAGCAGTTTTAGGAGGATCGGCCAGGGGGCGGCGGGCGAGCAGTACTTC. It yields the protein CASSFRRIGQGAAGEQYF.

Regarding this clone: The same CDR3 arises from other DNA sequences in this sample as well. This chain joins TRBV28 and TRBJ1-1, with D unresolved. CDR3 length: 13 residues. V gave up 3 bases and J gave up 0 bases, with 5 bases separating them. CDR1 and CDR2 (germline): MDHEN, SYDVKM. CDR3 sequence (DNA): TGTGCCAGCAGTTTTAGCTTGAACACTGAAGCTTTCTTT. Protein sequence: CASSFSLNTEAFF. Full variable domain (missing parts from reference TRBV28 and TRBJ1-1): DVKVTQSSRYLVKRTGEKVFLECVQDMDHENMFWYRQDPGLGLRLIYFSYDVKMKEKGDIPEGYSVSREKKERFSLILESASTNQTSMYLCASSFSLNTEAFFGQGTRLTVV.

This CDR3 is CASSQVLSGTGTYGYTF. For the CDR3, the DNA is TGTGCCAGCAGCCAAGTTCTCTCCGGGACAGGGACCTATGGCTACACCTTC. J is TRBJ1-2 and V is TRBV14; TRBD1 matches at 9 bases. The trim removed 1 base at V and 4 bases at J, leaving 10 bases unmatched. This CDR3 has 17 amino acids. Germline values: CDR1 SGHDN, CDR2 FVKESK. Drawing the rest from reference TRBV14 and TRBJ1-2, the complete variable domain is EAGVTQFPSHSVIEKGQTVTLRCDPISGHDNLYWYRRVMGKEIKFLLHFVKESKQDESGMPNNRFLAERTGGTYSTLKVQPAELEDSGVYFCASSQVLSGTGTYGYTFGSGTRLTVV.

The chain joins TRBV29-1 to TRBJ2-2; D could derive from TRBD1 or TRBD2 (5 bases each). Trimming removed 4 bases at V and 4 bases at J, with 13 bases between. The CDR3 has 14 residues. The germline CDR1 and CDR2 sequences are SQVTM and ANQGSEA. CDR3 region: CSVGGSGSTGELFF. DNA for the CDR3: TGCAGCGTTGGGGGTTCAGGGAGCACCGGGGAGCTGTTTTTT.

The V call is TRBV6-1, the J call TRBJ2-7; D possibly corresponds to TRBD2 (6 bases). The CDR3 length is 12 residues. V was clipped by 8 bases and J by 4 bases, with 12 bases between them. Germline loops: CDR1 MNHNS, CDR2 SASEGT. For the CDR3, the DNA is TGTGCCAGCCGGCGGGCGGGGTACGAGCAGTACTTC. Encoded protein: CASRRAGYEQYF.

CDR3 in amino acids: CASSLEEQTLLNEQFF. CDR3 DNA: TGTGCCAGCAGCTTAGAGGAACAAACCCTACTTAATGAGCAGTTCTTC. The chain combines TRBV7-9 with TRBJ2-1, with D unresolved. The CDR3 has 16 residues. Germline lookup yields CDR1 SEHNR and CDR2 FQNEAQ (reference sequence). V was shortened by 1 base and J by 7 bases, with 17 bases between the two germline ends. The full variable domain, rest sourced from reference TRBV7-9 and TRBJ2-1, is DTGVSQNPRHKITKRGQNVTFRCDPISEHNRLYWYRQTLGQGPEFLTYFQNEAQLEKSRLLSDRFSAERPKGSFSTLEIQRTEQGDSAMYLCASSLEEQTLLNEQFFGPGTRLTVL.

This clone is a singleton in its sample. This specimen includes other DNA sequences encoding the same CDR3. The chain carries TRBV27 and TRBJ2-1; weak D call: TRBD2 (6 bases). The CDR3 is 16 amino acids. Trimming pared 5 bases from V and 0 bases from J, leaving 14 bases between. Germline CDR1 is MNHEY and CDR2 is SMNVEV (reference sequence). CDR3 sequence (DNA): TGTGCCAGCAGTCCCTCGCGGGGTGACTCCTACAATGAGCAGTTCTTC. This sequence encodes CASSPSRGDSYNEQFF.

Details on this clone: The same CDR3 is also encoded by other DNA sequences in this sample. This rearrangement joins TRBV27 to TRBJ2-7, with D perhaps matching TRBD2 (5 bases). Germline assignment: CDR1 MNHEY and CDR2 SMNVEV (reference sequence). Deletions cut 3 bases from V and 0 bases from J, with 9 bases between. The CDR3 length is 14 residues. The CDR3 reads CASSLRGPSYEQYF. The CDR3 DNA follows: TGTGCCAGCAGTTTGCGCGGGCCCTCCTACGAGCAGTACTTC.

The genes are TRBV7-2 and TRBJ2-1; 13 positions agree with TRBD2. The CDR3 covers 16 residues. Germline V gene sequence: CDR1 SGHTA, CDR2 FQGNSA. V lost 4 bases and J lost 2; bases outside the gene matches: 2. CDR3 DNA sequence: TGTGCCAGCAGCTCGGGACTAGCGGGAACCTACAATGAGCAGTTCTTC. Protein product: CASSSGLAGTYNEQFF.

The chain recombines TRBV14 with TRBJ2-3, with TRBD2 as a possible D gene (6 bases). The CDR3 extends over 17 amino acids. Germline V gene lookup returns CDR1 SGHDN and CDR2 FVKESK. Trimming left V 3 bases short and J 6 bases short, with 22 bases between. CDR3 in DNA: TGTGCCAGCAGCCAGAGGAACGGGACCCTCCGGGGGGATACGCAGTATTTT. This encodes CASSQRNGTLRGDTQYF.

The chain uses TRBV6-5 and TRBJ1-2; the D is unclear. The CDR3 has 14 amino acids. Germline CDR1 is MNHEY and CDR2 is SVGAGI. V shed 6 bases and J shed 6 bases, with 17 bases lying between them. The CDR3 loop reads CASSSRIPFDGYTF. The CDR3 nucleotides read TGTGCCAGCAGCTCCCGGATCCCATTCGATGGCTACACCTTC.

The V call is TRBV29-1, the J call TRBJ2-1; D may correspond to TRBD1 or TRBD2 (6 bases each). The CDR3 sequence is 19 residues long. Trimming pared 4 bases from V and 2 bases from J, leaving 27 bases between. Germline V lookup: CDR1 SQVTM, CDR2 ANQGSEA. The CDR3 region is CSVVGPATGRRETYNEQFF. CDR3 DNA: TGCAGCGTTGTGGGGCCGGCAACAGGGAGACGGGAGACCTACAATGAGCAGTTCTTC.

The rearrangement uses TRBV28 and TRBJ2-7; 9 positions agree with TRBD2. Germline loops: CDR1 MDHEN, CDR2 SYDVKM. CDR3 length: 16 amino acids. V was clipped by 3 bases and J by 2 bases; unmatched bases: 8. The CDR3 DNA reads TGTGCCAGCAGTTTCCGAAGACTAGCGGCGGCCTACGAGCAGTACTTC. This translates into CASSFRRLAAAYEQYF.

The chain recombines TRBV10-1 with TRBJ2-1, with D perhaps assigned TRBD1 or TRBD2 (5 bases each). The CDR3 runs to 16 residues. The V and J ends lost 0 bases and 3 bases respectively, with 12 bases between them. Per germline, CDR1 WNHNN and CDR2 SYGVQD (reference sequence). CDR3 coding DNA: TGCGCCAGCAGTGAGTCGAAGGGACCGAACTACAATGAGCAGTTCTTC. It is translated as CASSESKGPNYNEQFF.

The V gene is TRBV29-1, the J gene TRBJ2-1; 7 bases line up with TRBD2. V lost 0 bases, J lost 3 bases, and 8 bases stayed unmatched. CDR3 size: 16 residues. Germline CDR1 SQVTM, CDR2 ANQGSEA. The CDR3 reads CSVEDPTGGSYNEQFF. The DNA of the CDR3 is TGCAGCGTTGAAGATCCCACCGGCGGGAGCTACAATGAGCAGTTCTTC.

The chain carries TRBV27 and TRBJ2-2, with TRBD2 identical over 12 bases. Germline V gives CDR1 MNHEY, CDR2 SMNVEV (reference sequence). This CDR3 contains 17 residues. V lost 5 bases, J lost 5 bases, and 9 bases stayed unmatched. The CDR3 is CASSPPSGREGTGELFF. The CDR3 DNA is TGTGCCAGCAGTCCCCCTAGCGGGAGGGAGGGGACCGGGGAGCTGTTTTTT.

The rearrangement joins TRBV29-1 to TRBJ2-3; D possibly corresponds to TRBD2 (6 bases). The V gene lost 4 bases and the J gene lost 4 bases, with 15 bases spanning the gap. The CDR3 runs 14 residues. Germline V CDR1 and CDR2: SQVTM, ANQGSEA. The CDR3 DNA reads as TGCAGCGTTGTCCACGGGAGTAAGGCAGATACGCAGTATTTT. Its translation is CSVVHGSKADTQYF.

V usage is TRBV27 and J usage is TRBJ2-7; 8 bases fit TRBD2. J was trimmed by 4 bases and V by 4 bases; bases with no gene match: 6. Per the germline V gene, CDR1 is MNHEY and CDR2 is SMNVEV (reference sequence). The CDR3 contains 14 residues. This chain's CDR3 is CASSYSGTRYEQYF. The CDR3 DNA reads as TGTGCCAGCAGTTATTCCGGGACTAGATACGAGCAGTACTTC.

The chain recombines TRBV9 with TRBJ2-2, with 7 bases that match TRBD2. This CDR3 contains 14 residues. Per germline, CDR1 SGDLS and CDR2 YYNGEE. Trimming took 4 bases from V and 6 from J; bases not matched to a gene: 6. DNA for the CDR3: TGTGCCAGCAGCCCTGGGGGGGATCCCGGGGAGCTGTTTTTT. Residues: CASSPGGDPGELFF. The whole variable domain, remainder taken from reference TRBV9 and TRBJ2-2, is DSGVTQTPKHLITATGQRVTLRCSPRSGDLSVYWYQQSLDQGLQFLIQYYNGEERAKGNILERFSAQQFPDLHSELNLSSLELGDSALYFCASSPGGDPGELFFGEGSRLTVL.

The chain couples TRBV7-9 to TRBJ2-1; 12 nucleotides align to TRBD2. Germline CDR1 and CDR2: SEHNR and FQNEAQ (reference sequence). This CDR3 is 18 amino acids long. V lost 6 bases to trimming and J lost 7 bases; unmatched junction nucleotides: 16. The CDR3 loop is CASSARPLAGGPRNEQFF. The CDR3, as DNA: TGTGCCAGCAGTGCACGGCCGCTAGCGGGAGGGCCCAGGAATGAGCAGTTCTTC.

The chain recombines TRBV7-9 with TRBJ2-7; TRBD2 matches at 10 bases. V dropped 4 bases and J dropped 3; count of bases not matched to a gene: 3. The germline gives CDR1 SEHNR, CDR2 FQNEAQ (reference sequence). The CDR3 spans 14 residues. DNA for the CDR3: TGTGCCAGCAGCTCTAGCGGGAGTATCTACGAGCAGTACTTC. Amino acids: CASSSSGSIYEQYF. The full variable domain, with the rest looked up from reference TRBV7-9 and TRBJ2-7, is DTGVSQNPRHKITKRGQNVTFRCDPISEHNRLYWYRQTLGQGPEFLTYFQNEAQLEKSRLLSDRFSAERPKGSFSTLEIQRTEQGDSAMYLCASSSSGSIYEQYFGPGTRLTVT.

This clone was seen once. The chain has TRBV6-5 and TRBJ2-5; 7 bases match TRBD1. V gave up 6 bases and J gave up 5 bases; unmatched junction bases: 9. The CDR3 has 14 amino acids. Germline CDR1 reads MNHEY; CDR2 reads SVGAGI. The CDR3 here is CASSARAGGETQYF. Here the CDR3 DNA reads TGTGCCAGCAGCGCGCGGGCAGGGGGTGAGACCCAGTACTTC.

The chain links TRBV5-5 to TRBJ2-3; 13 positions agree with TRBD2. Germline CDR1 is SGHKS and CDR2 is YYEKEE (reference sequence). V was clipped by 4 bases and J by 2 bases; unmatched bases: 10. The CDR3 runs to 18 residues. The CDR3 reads CASSVGLAGPPPTDTQYF. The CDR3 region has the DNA TGTGCCAGCAGCGTGGGACTAGCGGGACCTCCCCCCACAGATACGCAGTATTTT.

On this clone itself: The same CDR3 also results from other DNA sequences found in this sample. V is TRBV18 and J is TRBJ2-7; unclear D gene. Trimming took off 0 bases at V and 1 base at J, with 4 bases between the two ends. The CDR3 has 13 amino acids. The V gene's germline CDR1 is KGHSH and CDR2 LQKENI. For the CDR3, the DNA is TGTGCCAGCTCACCACCGCATTCCTACGAGCAGTACTTC. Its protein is CASSPPHSYEQYF.